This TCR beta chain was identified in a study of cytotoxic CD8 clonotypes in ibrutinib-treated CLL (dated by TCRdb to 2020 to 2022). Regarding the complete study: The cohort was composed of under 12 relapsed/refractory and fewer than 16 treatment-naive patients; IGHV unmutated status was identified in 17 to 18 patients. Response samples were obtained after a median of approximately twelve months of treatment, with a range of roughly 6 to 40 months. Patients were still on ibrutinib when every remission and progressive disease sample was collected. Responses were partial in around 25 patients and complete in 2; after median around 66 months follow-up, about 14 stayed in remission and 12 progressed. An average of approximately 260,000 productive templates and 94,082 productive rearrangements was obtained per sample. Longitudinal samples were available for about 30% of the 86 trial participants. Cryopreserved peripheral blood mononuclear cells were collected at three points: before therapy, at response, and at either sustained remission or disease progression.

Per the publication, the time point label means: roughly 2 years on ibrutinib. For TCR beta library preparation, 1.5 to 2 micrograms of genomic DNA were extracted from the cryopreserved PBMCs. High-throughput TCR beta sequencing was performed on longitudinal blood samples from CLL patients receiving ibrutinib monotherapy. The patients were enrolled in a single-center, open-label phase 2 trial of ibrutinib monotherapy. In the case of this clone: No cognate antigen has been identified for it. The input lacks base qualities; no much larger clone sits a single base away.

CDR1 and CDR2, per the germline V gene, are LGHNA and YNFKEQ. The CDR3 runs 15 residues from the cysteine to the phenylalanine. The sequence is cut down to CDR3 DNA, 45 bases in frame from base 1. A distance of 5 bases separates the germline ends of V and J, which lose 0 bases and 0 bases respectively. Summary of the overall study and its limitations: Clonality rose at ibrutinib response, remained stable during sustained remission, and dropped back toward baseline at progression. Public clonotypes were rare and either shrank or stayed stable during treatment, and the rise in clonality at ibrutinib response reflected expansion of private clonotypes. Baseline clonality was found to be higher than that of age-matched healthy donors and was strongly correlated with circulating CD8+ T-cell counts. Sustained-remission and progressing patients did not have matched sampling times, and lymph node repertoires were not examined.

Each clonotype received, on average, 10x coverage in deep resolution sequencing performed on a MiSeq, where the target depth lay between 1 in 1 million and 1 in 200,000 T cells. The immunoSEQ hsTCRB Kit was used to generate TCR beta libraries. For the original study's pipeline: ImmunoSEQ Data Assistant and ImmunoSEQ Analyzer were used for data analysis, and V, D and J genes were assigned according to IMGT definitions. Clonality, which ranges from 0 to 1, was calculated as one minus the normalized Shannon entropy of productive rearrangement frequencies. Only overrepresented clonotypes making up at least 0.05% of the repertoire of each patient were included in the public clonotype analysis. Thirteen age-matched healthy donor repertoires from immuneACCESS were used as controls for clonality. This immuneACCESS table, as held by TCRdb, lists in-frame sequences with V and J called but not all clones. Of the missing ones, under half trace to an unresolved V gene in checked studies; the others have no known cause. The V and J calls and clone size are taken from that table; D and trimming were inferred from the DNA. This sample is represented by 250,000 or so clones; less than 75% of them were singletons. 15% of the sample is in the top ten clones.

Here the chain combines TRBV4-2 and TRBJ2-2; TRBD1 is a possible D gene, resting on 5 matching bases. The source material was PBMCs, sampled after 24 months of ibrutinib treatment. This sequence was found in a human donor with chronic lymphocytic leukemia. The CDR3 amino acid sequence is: CASSQEGPNTGELFF. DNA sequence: TGTGCCAGCAGCCAAGAGGGGCCGAACACCGGGGAGCTGTTTTTT.